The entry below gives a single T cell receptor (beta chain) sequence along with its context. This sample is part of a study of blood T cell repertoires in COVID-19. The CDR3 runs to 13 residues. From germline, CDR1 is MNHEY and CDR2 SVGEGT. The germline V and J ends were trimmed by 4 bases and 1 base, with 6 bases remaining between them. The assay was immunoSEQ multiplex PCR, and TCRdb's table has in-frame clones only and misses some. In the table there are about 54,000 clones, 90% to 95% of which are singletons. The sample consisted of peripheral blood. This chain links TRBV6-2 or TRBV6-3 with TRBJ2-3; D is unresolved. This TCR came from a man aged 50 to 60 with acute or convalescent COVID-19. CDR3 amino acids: CASSSPRTDTQYF. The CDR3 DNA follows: TGTGCCAGCAGTTCTCCTCGCACAGATACGCAGTATTTT.